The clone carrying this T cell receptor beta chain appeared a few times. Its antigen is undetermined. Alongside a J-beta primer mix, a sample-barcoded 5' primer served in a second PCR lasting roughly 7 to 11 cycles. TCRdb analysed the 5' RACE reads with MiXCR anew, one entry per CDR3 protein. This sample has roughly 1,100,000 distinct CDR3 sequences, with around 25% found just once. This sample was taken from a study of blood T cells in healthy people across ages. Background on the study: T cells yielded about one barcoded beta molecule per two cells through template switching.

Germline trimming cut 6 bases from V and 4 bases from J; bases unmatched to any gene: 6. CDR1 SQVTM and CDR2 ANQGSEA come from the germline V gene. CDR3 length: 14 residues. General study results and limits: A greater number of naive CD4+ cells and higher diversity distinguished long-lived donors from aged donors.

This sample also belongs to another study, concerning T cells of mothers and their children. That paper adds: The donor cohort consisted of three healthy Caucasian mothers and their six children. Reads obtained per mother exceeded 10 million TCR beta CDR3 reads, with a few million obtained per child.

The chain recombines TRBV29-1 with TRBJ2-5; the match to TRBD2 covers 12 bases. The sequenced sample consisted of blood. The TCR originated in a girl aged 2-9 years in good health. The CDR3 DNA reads TGCAGCGTACTAGCGGGGGGAAAGGGAGAGACCCAGTACTTC. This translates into CSVLAGGKGETQYF.